This T cell receptor (beta chain) was captured by sequencing in a study of response to subunit inactivated influenza vaccine. TCRdb re-analysed the RT-PCR reads in MiXCR, keeping a single row per CDR3 protein. The repertoire holds 550,000 to 650,000 distinct CDR3 sequences, with approximately 10% as singletons. General study findings and limits: It was suggested by the authors that few new T cells are recruited by each seasonal influenza vaccination.

This clonotype showed up just a few times. The antigen is undetermined. The CDR3 extends over 13 amino acids. Trimming at V came to 5 bases and at J to 9 bases, leaving 4 bases not matched to a gene. The germline gives CDR1 SGHTA, CDR2 FQGTGA. This TCR was sampled from a man aged 50 or older who received an inactivated influenza vaccine. The chain is built from TRBV7-3 and TRBJ2-5; 12 bases fit TRBD2. The specimen comprised PBMCs from blood, sampled on the day of vaccination. Here the CDR3 reads CASSQLAGGAQYF. As DNA, the CDR3 is TGTGCCAGCAGCCAACTAGCGGGAGGAGCCCAGTACTTC.